The entry below describes one TCR beta chain. The target antigen is unknown. V was cut by 4 bases and J by 8 bases, with 15 bases left in between. Looked up from germline, CDR1 is SGHRS and CDR2 is YFSETQ. The CDR3 length is 14 residues. These data are taken from a study of blood T cells in healthy people across ages. General study points: The fall in TCR beta diversity per million T cells was roughly linear with age. Naive and antigen-experienced cells were not separated, limiting conclusive comparison.

They isolated at least 6 million PBMCs from each sample. Through a sample-barcoded 5' primer and a J-beta primer mix, a second PCR was run for roughly 7 to 12 cycles. From the 5' RACE reads, TCRdb called clonotypes with MiXCR, one entry per CDR3 protein. The sample has roughly 800,000 distinct CDR3 sequences; approximately 25% are singletons. These data were likewise used in another study, on T cells of mothers and their children. That work states: Reads obtained per mother exceeded 9.5 million TCR beta CDR3 reads, with a few million obtained per child.

The sequence was collected from a boy between 10 and 17 years old in good health. The chain has TRBV5-1 and TRBJ1-4; D not resolved. Specimen: blood. The CDR3: CASSPEGYKEKLFF. The CDR3, as DNA: TGCGCCAGCAGCCCTGAAGGGTACAAAGAAAAACTGTTTTTT.